The 6 T cell receptor beta chains presented below share a single source sample, sequenced in a study of brain T cells in children with intractable seizures. Sequenced by immunoSEQ multiplex PCR; TCRdb stores in-frame clones only, minus some. The sample holds 110,000 or so clones, approximately 94% seen once. Sample: peripheral blood, taken at surgery. These receptors originate from a boy younger than two with hemimegalencephaly and intractable seizures.

This rearrangement joins TRBV15 to TRBJ2-6; D is uncertain. The ends were cut back, 8 bases at V and 2 bases at J, with 10 bases in the middle. Germline V gives CDR1 LNHNV, CDR2 YYDKDF (reference sequence). CDR3 length: 14 amino acids. The CDR3 region is CATEDGPGANVLTF. The DNA for the CDR3 is TGTGCCACCGAGGACGGACCTGGGGCCAACGTCCTGACTTTC.

The gene calls are TRBV2 and TRBJ1-2; 7 bases fit TRBD1. The CDR3 sequence is 14 residues long. Germline V gives CDR1 SNHLY, CDR2 FYNNEI. Trimming removed 6 bases from V and 4 bases from J; junction bases left unmatched: 8. The CDR3 is CASSGTQGGYGYTF. DNA for the CDR3: TGTGCCAGCAGCGGAACGCAGGGGGGCTATGGCTACACCTTC.

V usage is TRBV11-2 and J usage is TRBJ2-7; D call uncertain. Trimming left V 2 bases short and J 1 base short, with 6 bases between. CDR3 length equals 13 residues. The germline gives CDR1 SGHAT, CDR2 FQNNGV. CDR3 in amino acids: CASSLKGSYEQYF. CDR3 nucleotides: TGTGCCAGCAGCTTAAAGGGATCCTACGAGCAGTACTTC.

The chain joins TRBV5-1 to TRBJ2-3; D tentatively fits TRBD1 or TRBD2 (5 bases each). V shed 0 bases and J shed 0 bases, with 8 bases lying between them. Germline V gene data show CDR1 as SGHRS and CDR2 as YFSETQ. The CDR3 loop spans 15 amino acids. In DNA form, the CDR3 reads TGCGCCAGCAGCTTGGTCGGGGCTAGCACAGATACGCAGTATTTT. Translation: CASSLVGASTDTQYF.

V is TRBV19 and J is TRBJ2-2; D may match TRBD1 or TRBD2 (6 bases each). V was shortened by 2 bases and J by 7 bases, with 11 bases between the two germline ends. Germline CDR1 and CDR2: LNHDA and SQIVND (reference sequence). CDR3 length equals 14 residues. CDR3: CASSIRGAGGELFF. Here the CDR3 DNA reads TGTGCCAGTAGTATAAGGGGGGCCGGCGGGGAGCTGTTTTTT.

V gene TRBV7-9 combines with J gene TRBJ2-7; TRBD2 is a possible D gene (6 bases). Looked up from germline, CDR1 is SEHNR and CDR2 is FQNEAQ (reference sequence). CDR3 size: 14 residues. The germline V and J ends were trimmed by 4 bases and 3 bases, with 13 bases remaining between them. The CDR3 DNA is TGTGCCAGCAGCTACCGGGACTCACACTACGAGCAGTACTTC. This encodes CASSYRDSHYEQYF.